Listed here is a single TCR beta chain. The antigen is not known. Researchers tagged individual cDNA molecules with unique molecular identifiers. From the 5' RACE reads, TCRdb called clonotypes with MiXCR, one entry per CDR3 protein. The repertoire holds fewer than 45,000 distinct CDR3 sequences, with 5% to 6% as singletons. This entry comes from a study of early T cells in non-severe SARS-CoV-2 infection. Study summary: Unpaired chains resulted from sequencing bulk RNA of unsorted whole blood.

Study findings and constraints: Matching with VDJdb favored anti-spike CD8 responses (missing private and CD4 specificities).

This receptor was obtained from an adult who was a healthcare worker with PCR-confirmed SARS-CoV-2 infection or an uninfected control (not recorded which). Sequencing was carried out using whole blood.

Here the CDR3 DNA reads TGTGCCAGCAGCTCGGACCGACAGGGTGAAGCTTTCTTT. It encodes CASSSDRQGEAFF. The chain recombines TRBV5-4 with TRBJ1-1, with 7 bases lining up with TRBD1. Per the germline V gene, CDR1 is SGHNT and CDR2 is YYREEE (reference sequence). Germline trimming cut 3 bases from V and 7 bases from J; bases unmatched to any gene: 6. The CDR3 length is 13 residues.